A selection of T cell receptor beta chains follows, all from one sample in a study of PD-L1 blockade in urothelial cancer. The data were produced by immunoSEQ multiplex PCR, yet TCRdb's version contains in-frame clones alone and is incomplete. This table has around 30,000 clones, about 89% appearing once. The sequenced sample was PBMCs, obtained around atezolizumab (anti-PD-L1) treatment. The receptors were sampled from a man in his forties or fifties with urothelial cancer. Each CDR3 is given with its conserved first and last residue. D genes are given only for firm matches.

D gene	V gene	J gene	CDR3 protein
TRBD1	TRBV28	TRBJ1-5	CASSPGGRNQPQHF
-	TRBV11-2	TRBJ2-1	CASSYTGPNEQFF
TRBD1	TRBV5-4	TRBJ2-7	CASSRSGTGKGEQYF
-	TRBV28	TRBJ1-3	CASGGVAGSGNTIYF
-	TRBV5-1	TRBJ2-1	CASSLSPSYNEQFF
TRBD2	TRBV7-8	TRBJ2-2	CASSNGLAWAGELFF
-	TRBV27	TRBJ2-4	CASSPRGAKNIQYF
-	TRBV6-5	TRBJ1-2	CASSLAGAGIYGYTF
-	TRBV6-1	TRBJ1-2	CASSVPGWVYGYTF
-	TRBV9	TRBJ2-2	CASSARGAGEGTGELFF
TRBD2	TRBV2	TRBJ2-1	CASSFPSGGMIF
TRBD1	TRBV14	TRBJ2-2	CASSRNRGINTGELFF
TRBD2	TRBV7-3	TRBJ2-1	CASSLWALAGTYNEQFF
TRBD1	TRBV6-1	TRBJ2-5	CASSEGTGEAETQYF
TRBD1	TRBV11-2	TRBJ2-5	CASSPRQGLYQETQYF
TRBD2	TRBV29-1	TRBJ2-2	CSVGLAGGFGTGELFF
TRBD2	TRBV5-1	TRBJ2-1	CASGFTSGGAHNEQFF
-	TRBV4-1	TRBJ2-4	CASSQEAGSRAKNIQYF
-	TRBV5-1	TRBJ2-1	CASRRVGADEQFF
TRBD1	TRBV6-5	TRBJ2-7	CASSYSGTGDEQYF
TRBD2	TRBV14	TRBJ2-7	CASSPEGRASYEQYF
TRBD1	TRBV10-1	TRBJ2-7	CASSDWTGKYEQYF
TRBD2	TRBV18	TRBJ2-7	CASSFLAGVSYEQYF
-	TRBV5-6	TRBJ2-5	CASSLGPFLGGREETQYF
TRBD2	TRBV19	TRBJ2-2	CASSMSLAGVGGELFF
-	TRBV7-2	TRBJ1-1	CASRSDSDITEAFF
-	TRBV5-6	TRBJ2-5	CASSLMGRGQETQYF
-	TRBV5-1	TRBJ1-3	CASSTGSSGNTIYF
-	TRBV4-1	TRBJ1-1	CASSQERGQGPNTEAFF
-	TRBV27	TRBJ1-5	CASSSTGPGVYSNQPQHF
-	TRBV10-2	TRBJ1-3	CASTRGLDGNTIYF
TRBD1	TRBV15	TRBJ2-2	CATSRGFPGTDTGELFF
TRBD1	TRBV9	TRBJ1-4	CASSVASGTDYEKLFF
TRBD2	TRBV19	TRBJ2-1	CASSILNTGLAGLGHNEQFF
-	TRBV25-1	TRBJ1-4	CASTPGDVNEKLFF